These T cell receptor beta chains were read from a single sample in a study of TIL therapy for anti-PD-1-resistant metastatic lung cancer. Method: immunoSEQ multiplex PCR; TCRdb's copy keeps in-frame clones and lacks some. The table has tens of thousands of clones, 70% to 80% seen once. The sequenced sample was blood, obtained at baseline. All receptors derive from a man aged 70 or older with non-small cell lung cancer. Both conserved end residues are part of each CDR3. A D gene is named only where the DNA matches it firmly. Size is omitted from some rows. Given values are once, few, many or a class for expanded clones.

NA	NA	TRBV30	TRBJ1-3	TGTGCCTGGAGGGGAGGTGGGGGCGCCTCCTCTGGAAACACCATATATTTT	CAWRGGGGASSGNTIYF
TRBD1	NA	TRBV7-9	TRBJ2-3	TGTGCCAGCAGCTCGGGGGACAGGGTCGCAGATACGCAGTATTTT	CASSSGDRVADTQYF
TRBD1	NA	TRBV6-5	TRBJ2-7	TGTGCCAGCAGGCGTACAGGGGTAATTTCCTACGAGCAGTACTTC	CASRRTGVISYEQYF
NA	NA	TRBV7-2	TRBJ2-2	TGTGCCAGCAGCTTAAGAATGAACACCGGGGAGCTGTTTTTT	CASSLRMNTGELFF
TRBD2	NA	TRBV28	TRBJ2-1	TGTGCCAGCAGTGGGACTAGCGGGACTCCTGAGCAGTTCTTC	CASSGTSGTPEQFF
TRBD1	NA	TRBV7-2	TRBJ2-3	TGTGCCAGCACGAGGGACAGGGGGCAAGATACGCAGTATTTT	CASTRDRGQDTQYF
TRBD1	NA	TRBV5-1	TRBJ2-3	TGCGCCAGCAGCTTGGACAGGGGTGCGGATACGCAGTATTTT	CASSLDRGADTQYF
TRBD2	NA	TRBV5-1	TRBJ2-1	TGCGCCAGCAGCTCTCAGAGCGGGAACTACAATGAGCAGTTCTTC	CASSSQSGNYNEQFF
TRBD2	NA	TRBV10-3	TRBJ2-5	TGTGCCATCAGAAAGGGACGTGGCGGGAGTGATGAGACCCAGTACTTC	CAIRKGRGGSDETQYF
TRBD1	NA	TRBV6-6	TRBJ1-2	TGTGCCAGCAGGATTACCGACAGGGTTGTCGATGGCTACACCTTC	CASRITDRVVDGYTF
NA	few	TRBV4-1	TRBJ1-1	TGCGCCAGCAGCCAGGACCAATCTCCTAGCACTGAAGCTTTCTTT	CASSQDQSPSTEAFF
NA	NA	TRBV19	TRBJ1-5	TGTGCCAGTAGGAGTGGCGGGCCGCAAGTTCATCAGCCCCAGCATTTT	CASRSGGPQVHQPQHF
TRBD1	NA	TRBV28	TRBJ2-5	TGTGCCAGCAGCACTGGACAGGGCCTGGGGGCCCAGTACTTC	CASSTGQGLGAQYF
NA	once	TRBV5-1	TRBJ1-1	TGCGCCAGCAGCTTGATCCATGACAGTAACACTGAAGCTTTCTTT	CASSLIHDSNTEAFF
NA	NA	TRBV30	TRBJ1-2	TGTGCCTGGAGCCGACAGGTTTTTGGCTACACCTTC	CAWSRQVFGYTF
NA	NA	TRBV28	TRBJ1-5	TGTGCCAGCAGCGGTGGTTCAGAAAATCAGCCCCAGCATTTT	CASSGGSENQPQHF
NA	few	TRBV9	TRBJ1-6	TGTGCCAGCAGCGTAGGTGGGACACAGAATTCACCCCTCCACTTT	CASSVGGTQNSPLHF
NA	once	TRBV29-1	TRBJ1-3	TGCAGCGTTGAACCGGGGGGCTCTGGAAACACCATATATTTT	CSVEPGGSGNTIYF
NA	NA	TRBV5-1	TRBJ2-1	TGCGCCAGCAGCTTGTCGACAGTTATATACAATGAGCAGTTCTTC	CASSLSTVIYNEQFF
NA	NA	TRBV7-2	TRBJ2-3	TGTGCCAGCAGCGTATTAAGGGTGGATACGCAGTATTTT	CASSVLRVDTQYF
TRBD2	NA	TRBV5-1	TRBJ2-7	TGCGCCAGCAGCTTGGGATTTTCTAGCGGGAGGCTCTACGAGCAGTACTTC	CASSLGFSSGRLYEQYF
NA	NA	TRBV5-1	TRBJ2-1	TGCGCCAGCAGTTTCGGCGGGACCCCGTCCTACAATGAGCAGTTCTTC	CASSFGGTPSYNEQFF
TRBD1	few	TRBV28	TRBJ1-2	TGTGCCAGCAGTCCCCCCTGGGGACAGGAAGGGAGTGGCACCTTC	CASSPPWGQEGSGTF
NA	NA	TRBV5-4	TRBJ2-7	TGTGCCAGCAGCTCCGGGAGTGCCTACGAGCAGTACTTC	CASSSGSAYEQYF
NA	NA	TRBV28	TRBJ1-5	TGTGCCAGCGGCCCCCTCGACAGGAGGAATCAGCCCCAGCATTTT	CASGPLDRRNQPQHF
NA	NA	TRBV28	TRBJ1-1	TGTGCCAGCAGTTTAATTTTGTCGGAGAGATACACTGAAGCTTTCTTT	CASSLILSERYTEAFF
NA	few	TRBV28	TRBJ1-2	TGTGCCAGCAGTTCCCCTGGACAGCCAGGCTACACCTTC	CASSSPGQPGYTF
NA	few	TRBV5-6	TRBJ1-1	TGTGCCAGCAGTCCGGGGATGAGGTTCGGCATGAACACTGAAGCTTTCTTT	CASSPGMRFGMNTEAFF